This T cell receptor beta chain was sequenced for a study of cytomegalovirus exposure and HLA in healthy donors. Sampled while nominally healthy, donors likely had unrecorded immune exposures. The PCR used 60 Vbeta and 13 Jbeta primers. Assay used: immunoSEQ multiplex PCR; TCRdb lists only in-frame clones, some missing. The sample lists roughly 140,000 clones, about 75% occurring once. This CDR3 has 14 residues. The V gene's germline CDR1 is SGHRS and CDR2 YFSETQ. With V trimmed by 5 bases and J by 5 bases, 6 bases remained unmatched. The sequenced sample consisted of PBMCs. The gene calls are TRBV5-1 and TRBJ1-3, with 8 bases that match TRBD1. The sequence was collected from a male donor in good health and CMV-seronegative. The CDR3 sequence is CASRGTGGRNTIYF. CDR3 coding DNA: TGCGCCAGCAGGGGGACAGGAGGGCGAAACACCATATATTTT.